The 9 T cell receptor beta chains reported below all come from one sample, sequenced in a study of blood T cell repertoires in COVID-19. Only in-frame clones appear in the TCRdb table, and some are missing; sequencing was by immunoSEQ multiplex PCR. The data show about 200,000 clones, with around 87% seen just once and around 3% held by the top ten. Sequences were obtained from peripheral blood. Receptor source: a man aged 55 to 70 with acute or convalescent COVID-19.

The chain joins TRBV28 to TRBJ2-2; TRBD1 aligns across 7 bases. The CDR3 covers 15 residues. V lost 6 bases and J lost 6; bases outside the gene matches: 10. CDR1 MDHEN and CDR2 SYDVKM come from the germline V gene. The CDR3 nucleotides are TGTGCCAGCAGGACCTCCAGGGGGTGGGCCGGGGAGCTGTTTTTT. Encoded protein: CASRTSRGWAGELFF.

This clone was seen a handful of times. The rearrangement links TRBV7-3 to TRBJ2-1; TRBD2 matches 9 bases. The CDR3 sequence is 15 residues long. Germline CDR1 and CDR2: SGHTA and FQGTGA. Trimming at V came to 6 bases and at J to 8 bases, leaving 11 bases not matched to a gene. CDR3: CASSKAGGVIDEQFF. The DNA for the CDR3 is TGTGCCAGCAGTAAAGCGGGGGGTGTGATCGATGAGCAGTTCTTC.

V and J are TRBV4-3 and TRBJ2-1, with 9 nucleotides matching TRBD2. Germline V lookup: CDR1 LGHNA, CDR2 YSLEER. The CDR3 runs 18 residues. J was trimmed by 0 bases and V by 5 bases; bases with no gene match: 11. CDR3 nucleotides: TGCGCCAGCAGCGCCCGAGGGGCGGGGGGGAGCTCCTACAATGAGCAGTTCTTC. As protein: CASSARGAGGSSYNEQFF.

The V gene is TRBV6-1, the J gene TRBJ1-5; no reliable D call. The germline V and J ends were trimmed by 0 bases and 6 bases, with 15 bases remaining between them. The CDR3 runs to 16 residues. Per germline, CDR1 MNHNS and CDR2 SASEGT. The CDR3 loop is CASSEASGYLGQPQHF. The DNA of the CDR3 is TGTGCCAGCAGTGAAGCATCGGGGTATTTGGGTCAGCCCCAGCATTTT.

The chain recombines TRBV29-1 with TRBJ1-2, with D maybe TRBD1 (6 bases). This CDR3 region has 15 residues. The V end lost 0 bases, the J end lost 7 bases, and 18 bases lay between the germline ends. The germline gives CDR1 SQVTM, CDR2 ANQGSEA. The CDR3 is CSVEDRTGYSGGYTF. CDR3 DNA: TGCAGCGTTGAAGATCGAACAGGGTATAGTGGTGGCTACACCTTC.

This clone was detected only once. CDR3 sequence: CASSRVGSQGTYEQYF. The CDR3 DNA reads TGTGCCAGCAGCCGGGTGGGGTCACAGGGGACCTACGAGCAGTACTTC. The chain joins TRBV14 to TRBJ2-7, with 7 nucleotides matching TRBD1. CDR1 is SGHDN, CDR2 FVKESK, per germline. CDR3 length: 16 amino acids. V dropped 4 bases and J dropped 2; count of bases not matched to a gene: 11.

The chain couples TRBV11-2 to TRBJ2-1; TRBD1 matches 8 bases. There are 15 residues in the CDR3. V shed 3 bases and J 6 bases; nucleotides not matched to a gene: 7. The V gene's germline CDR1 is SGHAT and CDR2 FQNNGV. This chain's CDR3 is CASSFGGQGSNEQFF. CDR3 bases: TGTGCCAGCAGCTTTGGTGGACAGGGCAGCAATGAGCAGTTCTTC. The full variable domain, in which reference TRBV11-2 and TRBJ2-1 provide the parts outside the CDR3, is EAGVAQSPRYKIIEKRQSVAFWCNPISGHATLYWYQQILGQGPKLLIQFQNNGVVDDSQLPKDRFSAERLKGVDSTLKIQPAKLEDSAVYLCASSFGGQGSNEQFFGPGTRLTVL.

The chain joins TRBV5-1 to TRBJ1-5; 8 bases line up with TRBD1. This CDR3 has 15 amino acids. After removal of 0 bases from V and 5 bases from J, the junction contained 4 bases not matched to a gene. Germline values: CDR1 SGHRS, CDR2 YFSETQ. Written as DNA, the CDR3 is TGCGCCAGCAGCTTGGCCACAGGGGGTGATCAGCCCCAGCATTTT. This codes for CASSLATGGDQPQHF.

Written as DNA, the CDR3 is TGTGCCAGTATCGCGCGGGGGGCCCAGGGGACTGAAGCTTTCTTT. It codes for CASIARGAQGTEAFF. The chain couples TRBV19 to TRBJ1-1; TRBD1 is a possible D gene (6 bases). The CDR3 runs 15 residues. In germline, CDR1 is LNHDA, CDR2 SQIVND (reference sequence). V was cut by 7 bases and J by 5 bases, with 20 bases left in between. Variable domain in full (rest from reference TRBV19 and TRBJ1-1): DGGITQSPKYLFRKEGQNVTLSCEQNLNHDAMYWYRQDPGQGLRLIYYSQIVNDFQKGDIAEGYSVSREKKESFPLTVTSAQKNPTAFYLCASIARGAQGTEAFFGQGTRLTVV.